A selection of T cell receptor beta chains follows, all from one sample in a study of cytomegalovirus exposure and HLA in healthy donors. Produced via immunoSEQ multiplex PCR; TCRdb's table is partial and in-frame only. The table includes some 120,000 clones, roughly 86% detected once. The sequenced sample was PBMCs. The source of these receptors is a man aged 25 to 40 in good health and CMV-seronegative. CDR3s include the opening cysteine and the closing phenylalanine or tryptophan. Each record gives: D gene, clone size, V gene, J gene, CDR3 protein, CDR3 DNA. A D gene is named only where the DNA matches it firmly. The listing skips clone size in some rows; elsewhere it reads once, few, many or a size class.

>.|.|TRBV6-5|TRBJ1-4
CASSYSYQGNEKLFF
TGTGCCAGCAGTTACTCGTATCAGGGGAATGAAAAACTGTTTTTT
>TRBD1|.|TRBV28|TRBJ1-2
CASSPRTGSNYGYTF
TGTGCCAGCAGTCCCAGGACAGGGTCAAACTATGGCTACACCTTC
>TRBD2|.|TRBV5-1|TRBJ2-1
CASSTHTSGNGGEQFF
TGCGCCAGCAGCACCCATACTAGCGGGAATGGTGGTGAGCAGTTCTTC
>.|.|TRBV11-3|TRBJ2-3
CASSTLLTNTQYF
TGTGCCAGCAGCACACTATTGACGAATACGCAGTATTTT
>TRBD2|once|TRBV4-1|TRBJ2-2
CASSQDPRREGYKGELFF
TGCGCCAGCAGCCAAGATCCCCGCCGGGAGGGCTATAAAGGGGAGCTGTTTTTT
>TRBD1|.|TRBV7-3|TRBJ1-2
CASSLRQGDGYTF
TGTGCCAGCAGCCTGAGACAGGGTGATGGCTACACCTTC
>.|.|TRBV10-1|TRBJ2-1
CASSEKLFNEQFF
TGCGCCAGCAGTGAGAAGCTTTTCAATGAGCAGTTCTTC
>.|.|TRBV19|TRBJ2-1
CASRRDSYNEQFF
TGTGCCAGTAGGAGGGATTCCTACAATGAGCAGTTCTTC
>.|.|TRBV6-5|TRBJ2-7
CASTPDISYEQYF
TGTGCCAGCACCCCGGACATATCATACGAGCAGTACTTC
>.|.|TRBV12-5|TRBJ1-5
CASSPTSRGPQHF
TGTGCTAGTAGCCCGACCTCTCGGGGACCCCAGCATTTT
>.|.|TRBV6-6|TRBJ2-5
CASRERSSGETQYF
TGTGCCAGCAGGGAGAGGTCCTCTGGGGAGACCCAGTACTTC
>.|.|TRBV5-5|TRBJ1-5
CASSLAGYNQPQHF
TGTGCCAGCAGCTTGGCAGGGTACAATCAGCCCCAGCATTTT
>.|.|TRBV5-6|TRBJ2-5
CASSLRILETQYF
TGTGCCAGCAGTCTCAGGATTCTGGAGACCCAGTACTTC
>TRBD1|.|TRBV5-1|TRBJ2-3
CASSPGTASTDTQYF
TGCGCCAGCAGCCCTGGGACAGCCAGCACAGATACGCAGTATTTT
>TRBD1|.|TRBV7-9|TRBJ2-1
CASSWYRGLGNEQFF
TGTGCCAGCAGCTGGTACAGGGGGCTAGGAAATGAGCAGTTCTTC
>.|.|TRBV4-2|TRBJ2-6
CASSPEDGAGANVLTF
TGTGCCAGCAGCCCAGAGGATGGAGCTGGGGCCAACGTCCTGACTTTC
>.|.|TRBV5-6|TRBJ2-2
CASTRGGANVNTGELFF
TGTGCCAGTACCCGGGGCGGGGCGAATGTGAACACCGGGGAGCTGTTTTTT
>.|.|TRBV2|TRBJ1-4
CASSIRGWATNEKLFF
TGTGCCAGCAGTATCCGGGGGTGGGCAACTAATGAAAAACTGTTTTTT
>.|.|TRBV11-2|TRBJ2-7
CASSFYGGSYEQYF
TGTGCCAGCAGCTTCTATGGAGGGTCCTACGAGCAGTACTTC
>TRBD2|.|TRBV4-2|TRBJ2-1
CASSQTTSGRDNEQFF
TGTGCCAGCAGCCAAACGACTAGCGGGAGGGACAATGAGCAGTTCTTC
>.|.|TRBV4-2|TRBJ1-4
CASSQDLRGLKFF
TGTGCCAGCAGCCAAGATCTAAGGGGCCTAAAGTTTTTT
>.|.|TRBV7-9|TRBJ1-5
CAPGANQPQHF
TGTGCGCCAGGGGCCAATCAGCCCCAGCATTTT
>TRBD2|.|TRBV5-1|TRBJ2-2
CASSLTAGGPTGELFF
TGCGCCAGCAGCTTGACTGCGGGAGGGCCAACCGGGGAGCTGTTTTTT
>.|.|TRBV6-5|TRBJ2-7
CASSAGDLRSYEQYF
TGTGCCAGCAGCGCAGGGGACCTGAGGAGCTACGAGCAGTACTTC
>.|.|TRBV5-1|TRBJ2-7
CASSKGEGPYEQYF
TGCGCCAGCAGTAAGGGGGAGGGCCCTTACGAGCAGTACTTC
>.|.|TRBV6-1|TRBJ1-2
CASSEVKGSGGYTF
TGTGCCAGCAGTGAAGTTAAAGGGAGCGGTGGCTACACCTTC
>TRBD1|.|TRBV19|TRBJ1-2
CASSYTGTAHFSSGYTF
TGTGCCAGTAGTTACACCGGGACAGCACACTTTTCCTCTGGCTACACCTTC
>TRBD1|.|TRBV6-5|TRBJ1-2
CASSRTGNTPMGYTF
TGTGCCAGCAGTAGGACAGGGAATACCCCTATGGGCTACACCTTC
>TRBD1|.|TRBV7-2|TRBJ1-1
CASSLRTGGNTEAFF
TGTGCCAGCAGCTTACGGACAGGGGGTAACACTGAAGCTTTCTTT
>TRBD2|.|TRBV5-4|TRBJ2-7
CASSLELAGYREQYF
TGTGCCAGCAGCCTCGAACTAGCGGGATACCGCGAGCAGTACTTC
>TRBD1|.|TRBV5-6|TRBJ2-1
CASSLDRGAYNEQFF
TGTGCCAGCAGCTTGGACAGGGGGGCCTACAATGAGCAGTTCTTC
>.|few|TRBV19|TRBJ2-7
CASSDVGIAYEQYF
TGTGCCAGTAGCGATGTCGGGATCGCCTACGAGCAGTACTTC
>TRBD2|.|TRBV10-3|TRBJ2-5
CAISEGLAGGRSPETQYF
TGTGCCATCAGCGAAGGACTAGCGGGAGGGCGTAGTCCAGAGACCCAGTACTTC
>TRBD2|.|TRBV13|TRBJ2-3
CASSRTSGTDTQYF
TGTGCCAGCAGCCGAACTAGCGGGACAGATACGCAGTATTTT
>.|.|TRBV7-6|TRBJ2-3
CASSLTQADTQYF
TGTGCCAGCAGCTTAACACAGGCAGATACGCAGTATTTT
>TRBD2|.|TRBV7-2|TRBJ2-1
CASSDGRPSYNEQFF
TGTGCCAGCAGCGACGGGAGGCCCTCTTACAATGAGCAGTTCTTC
>TRBD1|.|TRBV4-1|TRBJ1-2
CASSQYPGQGFGYTF
TGCGCCAGCAGCCAATATCCGGGACAGGGATTTGGCTACACCTTC
>TRBD2|once|TRBV15|TRBJ2-1
CATSRESTGGVAFF
TGTGCCACCAGCAGAGAAAGCACGGGAGGGGTTGCGTTCTTC
>TRBD2|.|TRBV5-1|TRBJ2-3
CASSQSGRATDTQYF
TGCGCCAGCAGCCAAAGCGGGAGGGCCACAGATACGCAGTATTTT
>TRBD1|.|TRBV10-2|TRBJ1-3
CASSESSGQVSAIYF
TGCGCCAGCAGTGAGTCGTCAGGACAGGTGTCCGCCATATATTTT
>.|.|TRBV4-3|TRBJ1-2
CASSESPPGSYGYTF
TGCGCCAGCAGTGAAAGCCCCCCAGGATCATATGGCTACACCTTC
>TRBD1|.|TRBV28|TRBJ2-7
CASIRQGSNYEQYF
TGTGCCAGCATCAGACAGGGGTCAAACTACGAGCAGTACTTC
>.|.|TRBV6-1|TRBJ2-7
CASSEGAVGREEQYF
TGTGCCAGCAGTGAGGGGGCGGTCGGCCGGGAAGAGCAGTACTTC
>.|.|TRBV7-9|TRBJ2-7
CASSGDSFEQYF
TGTGCCAGCAGCGGTGACAGCTTCGAGCAGTACTTC
>TRBD2|.|TRBV5-6|TRBJ2-5
CASSLAASGSSGKTQYF
TGTGCCAGCAGCTTGGCCGCTAGCGGGAGCTCCGGGAAGACCCAGTACTTC
>TRBD2|.|TRBV27|TRBJ2-7
CASRPKGGGSGSSRYEQYF
TGTGCCAGCAGGCCGAAGGGGGGAGGTAGCGGGAGTAGTAGGTACGAGCAGTACTTC
>TRBD1|.|TRBV18|TRBJ2-7
CASSPKGAGPYEQYF
TGTGCCAGCTCTCCTAAGGGGGCAGGGCCCTACGAGCAGTACTTC
>.|.|TRBV5-5|TRBJ1-1
CASSLEQGNTEAFF
TGTGCCAGCAGCTTGGAACAGGGAAACACTGAAGCTTTCTTT